The 11 T cell receptor beta chains in this list originate from one sample, sequenced in a study of blood T cell repertoires in COVID-19. This table comes from immunoSEQ multiplex PCR, and its TCRdb copy is limited to in-frame clones, with some not included. The sample consists of about 370,000 clones, 80% to 90% of them appearing once. The sequenced sample consisted of peripheral blood. The receptors come from a woman in her thirties with COVID-19, enrolled during active disease.

The V call is TRBV2, the J call TRBJ1-2; 12 nucleotides align to TRBD1. The CDR3 length is 14 residues. J lost 4 bases, V lost 9 bases, and 6 bases had no gene match. Germline CDR1 is SNHLY and CDR2 is FYNNEI. Here the CDR3 reads CARTGQGASYGYTF. CDR3 DNA: TGTGCCAGGACGGGACAGGGGGCGTCCTATGGCTACACCTTC.

The chain joins TRBV5-1 to TRBJ2-5, with 10 nucleotides matching TRBD2. This CDR3 is built from 18 residues. The germline V gene encodes CDR1 SGHRS and CDR2 YFSETQ. The V segment lost 4 bases and the J segment 4 bases; nucleotides outside the gene matches: 16. Written as DNA, the CDR3 is TGCGCCAGCAGCCTTTTCGGCGCTAGCGGGGGAGAGGGAGAGACCCAGTACTTC. It is translated as CASSLFGASGGEGETQYF.

The CDR3 region has the DNA TGCGCCAGCAGCACCAGGGGGCCCCAAGAGACCCAGTACTTC. Translating it yields CASSTRGPQETQYF. The chain employs TRBV5-1 and TRBJ2-5; 8 bases align to TRBD1. With V trimmed by 4 bases and J by 1 base, 3 bases remained unmatched. Germline V lookup: CDR1 SGHRS, CDR2 YFSETQ. This CDR3 contains 14 residues.

The chain joins TRBV13 to TRBJ1-2; D may be TRBD1 (6 bases). This CDR3 contains 16 residues. V was shortened by 0 bases and J by 3 bases, with 14 bases between the two germline ends. The germline V gene encodes CDR1 PRHDT and CDR2 FYEKMQ (reference sequence). CDR3 coding DNA: TGTGCCAGCAGCTTAGGCGGACAGCCCAGAGACTATGGCTACACCTTC. The encoded protein is CASSLGGQPRDYGYTF.

The CDR3 DNA follows: TGCGCCAGCAGCCAAGGGGGCGGGAGCGGAGCTTTCTTT. This translates into CASSQGGGSGAFF. This rearrangement joins TRBV4-1 to TRBJ1-1; a weak D match, TRBD1 (5 bases). V lost 1 base and J lost 10, with 13 bases in between. The CDR3 extends over 13 amino acids. Looked up from germline, CDR1 is MGHRA and CDR2 is YSYEKL.

The chain carries TRBV24-1 and TRBJ2-1; maybe TRBD2 (6 bases). The germline V gene encodes CDR1 KGHDR and CDR2 SFDVKD. This CDR3 comprises 16 residues. V lost 0 bases, J lost 2 bases, and 10 bases lay in between. Here the CDR3 reads CATSDLGGVAYNEQFF. CDR3 DNA: TGTGCCACCAGTGATTTGGGCGGGGTAGCCTACAATGAGCAGTTCTTC.

V is TRBV6-5 and J is TRBJ1-6; TRBD1 agrees at 8 bases. The CDR3 runs to 15 residues. The V and J ends lost 6 bases and 9 bases, in that order; junction bases with no gene match: 10. Germline lookup yields CDR1 MNHEY and CDR2 SVGAGI. CDR3 DNA: TGTGCCAGCAGCGGATGGACAGGGCACACTTCACCCCTCCACTTT. Its protein product is CASSGWTGHTSPLHF.

V usage is TRBV5-1 and J usage is TRBJ2-1; TRBD1 matches at 10 bases. Germline CDR1 reads SGHRS; CDR2 reads YFSETQ. With V trimmed by 3 bases and J by 6 bases, 9 bases remained unmatched. CDR3 length: 16 residues. The CDR3 region is CASSSDRDRGGNEQFF. CDR3 DNA sequence: TGCGCCAGCAGCTCGGACCGGGACAGGGGAGGCAATGAGCAGTTCTTC.

The chain links TRBV5-1 to TRBJ1-1; 7 positions match TRBD1. The CDR3 extends over 14 amino acids. Losses at the gene ends were 0 bases for V and 3 bases for J; bases not matched to a gene: 2. The germline V gene has CDR1 SGHRS and CDR2 YFSETQ. The CDR3 DNA follows: TGCGCCAGCAGCTTGGAGGGGGCCTACACTGAAGCTTTCTTT. Amino acids: CASSLEGAYTEAFF.

V gene TRBV6-2 or TRBV6-3 combines with J gene TRBJ2-1, with a weak D call TRBD2 (6 bases). Germline CDR1 is MNHEY and CDR2 is SVGEGT. This CDR3 is built from 15 residues. Trimming took 2 bases from V and 7 from J, leaving 15 bases between them. This chain's CDR3 is CASSYETSWDNEQFF. Here the CDR3 DNA reads TGTGCCAGCAGTTACGAAACTAGCTGGGATAATGAGCAGTTCTTC.

The rearrangement joins TRBV6-2 or TRBV6-3 to TRBJ1-5; 7 bases align to TRBD1. V was pared by 0 bases and J by 7 bases, with 21 bases of the junction left unmatched. The length of the CDR3 is 20 residues. CDR1 is MNHEY, CDR2 SVGEGT, per germline. The CDR3: CASSYSIARGQRVPGQPQHF. CDR3 nucleotides: TGTGCCAGCAGTTACTCGATAGCCAGGGGACAGCGTGTTCCTGGACAGCCCCAGCATTTT.